These T cell receptor beta chains were read from a single sample in a study of monozygotic twins with inflammatory bowel disease. TCRdb reprocessed the 5' RACE reads and reports one entry per CDR3 protein, with no DNA. The sample holds about 300,000 distinct CDR3 sequences. Sequencing used blood. The source is a human donor with ulcerative colitis or Crohn's disease, or a healthy co-twin of an affected twin (not recorded which). CDR3s include the opening cysteine and the closing phenylalanine or tryptophan. Part of the rows lack a size; the others show once, few, many or a class for expanded clones.

cdr3_aa	clone_size	j_call	v_call
CAWSHRSGNTIYF	-	TRBJ1-3	TRBV30
CASSVTGLGTDTQYF	-	TRBJ2-3	TRBV5-1
CSARDQEGAQPQHF	-	TRBJ1-5	TRBV20-1
CASSLDLAENYNEQFF	-	TRBJ2-1	TRBV4-3
CSARFRLATGELFF	-	TRBJ2-2	TRBV20-1
CASSPGTVGNTIYF	-	TRBJ1-3	TRBV7-2
CASRGTGLNSPLHF	-	TRBJ1-6	TRBV7-9
CASGLTYEQYF	-	TRBJ2-7	TRBV12-3/TRBV12-4
CASRGRDSYGYTF	-	TRBJ1-2	TRBV28
CASRRTETYNEQFF	-	TRBJ2-1	TRBV19
CASSRDSSSYNEQFF	-	TRBJ2-1	TRBV5-1
CASSYVNYEQYF	-	TRBJ2-7	TRBV6-2/TRBV6-3
CASSQEQGTRSYEQYF	-	TRBJ2-7	TRBV3-1
CSVVMGQGSSEQYF	-	TRBJ2-7	TRBV29-1
CASSVSGAVETQYF	-	TRBJ2-5	TRBV7-3
CASSLQGGNEQFF	-	TRBJ2-1	TRBV5-5
CSAGGTGELFF	medium-sized	TRBJ2-2	TRBV20-1
CATTVGQALQSGNTIYF	-	TRBJ1-3	TRBV7-8
CASSKVGGETLIQYF	-	TRBJ2-4	TRBV21-1
CASTLAGGQTNQPQHF	-	TRBJ1-5	TRBV7-2
CASRGTQRDTQYF	-	TRBJ2-3	TRBV6-2/TRBV6-3
CASSQEFGAQYF	-	TRBJ2-5	TRBV4-3
CASSSALLAGGYNEQFF	-	TRBJ2-1	TRBV7-2
CASSQDWGLLDNEQFF	-	TRBJ2-1	TRBV4-3
CASGQSNSPLHF	-	TRBJ1-6	TRBV7-9
CASSPRTGFSQPQHF	-	TRBJ1-5	TRBV7-8
CASSLDRGRTDTQYF	-	TRBJ2-3	TRBV5-1
CASSLETGRYEQYF	-	TRBJ2-7	TRBV7-2
CASTIDFAYGYTF	-	TRBJ1-2	TRBV5-6
CASIPNTVNTEAFF	-	TRBJ1-1	TRBV7-9
CSARESGRSYEQYF	-	TRBJ2-7	TRBV20-1
CSVEIQGARAEAFF	-	TRBJ1-1	TRBV29-1
CASSQDRTVEAFF	-	TRBJ1-1	TRBV4-3
CASRLTNTYEQYF	-	TRBJ2-7	TRBV5-1
CATSPSGRSTDTQYF	-	TRBJ2-3	TRBV27
CASSLTLTSRNNEQFF	-	TRBJ2-1	TRBV12-3/TRBV12-4
CATSMSGATYNEQFF	-	TRBJ2-1	TRBV15
CASSHLRVGNEQYF	-	TRBJ2-7	TRBV7-9
CASSLGLGGGEYNEQFF	-	TRBJ2-1	TRBV7-3
CASNMPLAGTDTQYF	-	TRBJ2-3	TRBV28